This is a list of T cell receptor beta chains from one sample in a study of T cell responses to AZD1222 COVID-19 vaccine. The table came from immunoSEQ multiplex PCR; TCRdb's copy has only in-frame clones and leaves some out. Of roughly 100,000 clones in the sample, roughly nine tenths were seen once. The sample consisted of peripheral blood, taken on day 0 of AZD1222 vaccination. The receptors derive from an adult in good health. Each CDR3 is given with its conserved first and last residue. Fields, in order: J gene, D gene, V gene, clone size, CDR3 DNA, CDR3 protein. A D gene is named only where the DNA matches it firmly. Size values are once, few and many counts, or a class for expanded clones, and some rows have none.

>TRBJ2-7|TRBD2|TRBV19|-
TGTGCCAGTAGTAGGACTAGCGGGGCCTCCTACGAGCAGTACTTC
CASSRTSGASYEQYF
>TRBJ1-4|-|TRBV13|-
TGTGCCAGCAGCTTATCGTACAGTGGGGGGAATGAAAAACTGTTTTTT
CASSLSYSGGNEKLFF
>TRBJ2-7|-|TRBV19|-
TGTGCCAGTAGTATCCCTCTTTACGAGCAGTACTTC
CASSIPLYEQYF
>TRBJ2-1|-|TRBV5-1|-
TGCGCCAGCAGCTTGCAGGGGTTCTTTAATGAGCAGTTCTTC
CASSLQGFFNEQFF
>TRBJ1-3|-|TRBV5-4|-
TGTGCCAGCAGCCACGGTGACGGAGGGGCGAACACCATATATTTT
CASSHGDGGANTIYF
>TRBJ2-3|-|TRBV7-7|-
TGTGCCAGCAGCCTGGGACCGAGCTATACGCAGTATTTT
CASSLGPSYTQYF
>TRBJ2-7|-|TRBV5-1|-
TGCGCCAGCAGCTTGAACGGGGACCAAACCTACGAGCAGTACTTC
CASSLNGDQTYEQYF
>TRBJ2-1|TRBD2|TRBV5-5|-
TGTGCCAGCAGCTGGCTAGCGGACAATGAGCAGTTCTTC
CASSWLADNEQFF
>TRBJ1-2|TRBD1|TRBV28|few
TGTGCCAGCAGTTTTGGGGACAGGTCTTGGTATGGCTACACCTTC
CASSFGDRSWYGYTF
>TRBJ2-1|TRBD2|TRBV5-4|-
TGTGCCAGCAGCCGGACTAGAGCAAGGGGCGGTGAGCAGTTCTTC
CASSRTRARGGEQFF
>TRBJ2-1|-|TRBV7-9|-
TGTGCCAGCAGCTTAGAGGGGCGGGGCGCCTACAATGAGCAGTTCTTC
CASSLEGRGAYNEQFF
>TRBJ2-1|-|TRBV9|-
TGTGCCAGCAGCGCTGGGAGGTACTACAATGAGCAGTTCTTC
CASSAGRYYNEQFF
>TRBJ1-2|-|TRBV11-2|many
TGTGCCAGCAGCTCTGACTCCTATGGCTACACCTTC
CASSSDSYGYTF
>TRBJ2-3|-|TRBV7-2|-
TGTGCCAGCAGCTTAAGGCGGAGCACAGATACGCAGTATTTT
CASSLRRSTDTQYF
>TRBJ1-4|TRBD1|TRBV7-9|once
TGTGCCAGCAGCCCCAGGGGGCTCGATGAAAAACTGTTTTTT
CASSPRGLDEKLFF
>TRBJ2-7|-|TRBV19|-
TGTGCCAGTAGTATCGCAAGCGGGCTATCCTACGAGCAGTACTTC
CASSIASGLSYEQYF
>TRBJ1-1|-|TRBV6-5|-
TGTGCCAGCAGTTACTCGATGATGAACACTGAAGCTTTCTTT
CASSYSMMNTEAFF
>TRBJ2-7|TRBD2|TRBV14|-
TGTGCCAGCAGCCAAGACGAGGGACTAGCGTACGAGCAGTACTTC
CASSQDEGLAYEQYF
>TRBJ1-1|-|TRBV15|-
TGTGCCACCAGCAGAGATCCCGGCGCATCAGAGGCTTTCTTT
CATSRDPGASEAFF
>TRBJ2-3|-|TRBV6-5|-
TGTGCCAGCAGTTACCGCGGGCCCAGGGGCACAGATACGCAGTATTTT
CASSYRGPRGTDTQYF
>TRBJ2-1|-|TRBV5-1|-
TGCGCCAGCAGCCCCTCCTTAAGCGAGCAGTTCTTC
CASSPSLSEQFF
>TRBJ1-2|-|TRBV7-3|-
TGTGCCAGCAGCTTAGCCCCAGGGCAGGGCTACACCTTC
CASSLAPGQGYTF
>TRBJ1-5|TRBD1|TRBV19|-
TGTGCCAGTAGTATCCAGACAGGGGGAGATCAGCCCCAGCATTTT
CASSIQTGGDQPQHF
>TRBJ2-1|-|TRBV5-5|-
TGTGCCAGCAGCTTGGGAGCCGACAGCCTCTCCTACAATGAGCAGTTCTTC
CASSLGADSLSYNEQFF
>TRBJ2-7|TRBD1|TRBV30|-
TGTGCCTGGAGTGTAGGGACAGGATTCTACGAGCAGTACTTC
CAWSVGTGFYEQYF
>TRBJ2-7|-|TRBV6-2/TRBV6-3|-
TGTGCCAGCAGTTACTCGGGGCAGGGAATCTTC
CASSYSGQGIF
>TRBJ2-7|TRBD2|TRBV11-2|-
TGTGCCAGCAGCCCCGGCAGCGGGAGGATGTACGAGCAGTACTTC
CASSPGSGRMYEQYF
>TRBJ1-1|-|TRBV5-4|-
TGTGCCAGCAGCTTGGTAGGCAGGAACACTGAAGCTTTCTTT
CASSLVGRNTEAFF
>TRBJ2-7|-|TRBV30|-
TGTGCCTGGAGGAGGAACTACGAGCAGTACTTC
CAWRRNYEQYF
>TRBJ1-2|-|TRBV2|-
TGTGCCAGCAGTGAAGCGGCTTCCAGCTATGGCTACACCTTC
CASSEAASSYGYTF
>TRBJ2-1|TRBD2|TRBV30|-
TGTGCCTGGAGGGAAGGCGGGAGGGTTTTCAATGAGCAGTTCTTC
CAWREGGRVFNEQFF
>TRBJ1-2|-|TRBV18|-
TGTGCCAGCTCCCCGTGGATAACGGTGGACGGGACCTTTCTCCCCTATGGCTACACCTTC
CASSPWITVDGTFLPYGYTF
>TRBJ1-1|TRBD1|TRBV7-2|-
TGTGCCAGCAGCTCTGGACAGGGGGCGGTCACTGAAGCTTTCTTT
CASSSGQGAVTEAFF
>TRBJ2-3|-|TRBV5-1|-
TGCGCCAGCAGCCCCGGACATCCGCGCACAGATACGCAGTATTTT
CASSPGHPRTDTQYF
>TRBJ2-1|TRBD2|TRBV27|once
TGTGCCAGCAGTCTCCTCCTGACTAGCGGGAAGTACAATGAGCAGTTCTTC
CASSLLLTSGKYNEQFF
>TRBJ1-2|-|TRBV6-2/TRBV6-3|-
TGTGCCAGCAGTTTAATTACCCTCCTTCGAGGGGACTACACCTTC
CASSLITLLRGDYTF
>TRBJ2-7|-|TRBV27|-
TGTGCCAGCAGTCCTTACCCCCAGGGAGGAACCTACGAGCAGTACTTC
CASSPYPQGGTYEQYF
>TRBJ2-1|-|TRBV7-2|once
TGTGCCAGCAGCTCCCAGCGGTACAATGAGCAGTTCTTC
CASSSQRYNEQFF
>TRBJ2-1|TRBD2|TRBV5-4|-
TGTGCCAGCAGCCTTAGCGGGAGCTCCTACAATGAGCAGTTCTTC
CASSLSGSSYNEQFF
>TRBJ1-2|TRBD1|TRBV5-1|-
TGCGCCAGCAGCCACAGCCCGACAGGGGGTGATGGCTACACCTTC
CASSHSPTGGDGYTF
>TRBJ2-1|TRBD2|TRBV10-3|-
TGTGCCATCAGTGGACTTCGAGTACTAGCGGGAATCAATGAGCAGTTCTTC
CAISGLRVLAGINEQFF
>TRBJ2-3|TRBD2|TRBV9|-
TGTGCCAGCAACCCAGCGGGAGGGGCAGATACGCAGTATTTT
CASNPAGGADTQYF
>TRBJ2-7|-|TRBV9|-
TGTGCCAGCAGTGCACTAGGGAACTGGGCCTTGGGGTCCGAGCAGTACTTC
CASSALGNWALGSEQYF
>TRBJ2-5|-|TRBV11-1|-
TGTGCCAGCACCTTAGGGGCAGGAGAGACCCAGTACTTC
CASTLGAGETQYF
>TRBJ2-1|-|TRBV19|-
TGTGCCAGTATAGCAGGGGGGTCCTACAATGAGCAGTTCTTC
CASIAGGSYNEQFF
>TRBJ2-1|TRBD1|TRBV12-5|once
TGTGCTAGTGGTTCTTATACAGGGGCGATGAGCTCCTACAATGAGCAGTTCTTC
CASGSYTGAMSSYNEQFF
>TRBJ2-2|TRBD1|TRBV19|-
TGTGCCAGTAGTATCGACAGGGGGGGTGCCACCGGGGAGCTGTTTTTT
CASSIDRGGATGELFF
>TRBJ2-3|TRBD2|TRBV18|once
TGTGCCTCCCAAGGAGCGGGAGGGGCAGATACGCAGTATTTT
CASQGAGGADTQYF
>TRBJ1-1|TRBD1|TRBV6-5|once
TGTGCCAGCAGTTACTCGGTCAGGGGGGACACTGAAGCTTTCTTT
CASSYSVRGDTEAFF
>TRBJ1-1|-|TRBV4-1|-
TGCGCCAGCAGCCAAGCCGGAGGCAGACCCCGTGCTTTT
CASSQAGGRPRAF